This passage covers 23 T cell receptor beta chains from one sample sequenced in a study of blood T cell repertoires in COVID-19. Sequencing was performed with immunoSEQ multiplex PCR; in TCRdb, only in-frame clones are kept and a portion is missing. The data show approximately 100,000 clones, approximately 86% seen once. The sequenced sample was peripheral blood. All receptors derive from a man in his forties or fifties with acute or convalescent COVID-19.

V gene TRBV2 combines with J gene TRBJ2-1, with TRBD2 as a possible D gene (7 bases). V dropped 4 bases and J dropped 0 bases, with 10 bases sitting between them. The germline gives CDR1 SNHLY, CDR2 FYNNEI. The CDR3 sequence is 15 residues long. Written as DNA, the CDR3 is TGTGCCAGCAGTGCGGGGGGCGCCTCCTACAATGAGCAGTTCTTC. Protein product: CASSAGGASYNEQFF.

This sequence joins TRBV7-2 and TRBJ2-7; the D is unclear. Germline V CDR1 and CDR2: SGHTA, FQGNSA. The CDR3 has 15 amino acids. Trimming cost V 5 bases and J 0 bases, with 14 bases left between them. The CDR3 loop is CASSLTFTLSYEQYF. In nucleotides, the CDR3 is TGTGCCAGCAGCCTAACTTTCACCCTCTCCTACGAGCAGTACTTC.

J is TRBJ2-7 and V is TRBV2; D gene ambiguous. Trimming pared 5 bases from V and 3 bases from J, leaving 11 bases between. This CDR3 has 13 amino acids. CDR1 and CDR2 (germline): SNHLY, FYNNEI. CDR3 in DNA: TGTGCCAGCAGTCTTAACCCCGGCTACGAGCAGTACTTC. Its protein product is CASSLNPGYEQYF.

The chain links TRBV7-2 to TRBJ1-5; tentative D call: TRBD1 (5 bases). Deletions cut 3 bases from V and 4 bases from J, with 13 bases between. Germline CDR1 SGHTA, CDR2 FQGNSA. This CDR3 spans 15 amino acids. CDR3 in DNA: TGTGCCAGCAGCTTTTTAGGGGCTGGGAATCAGCCCCAGCATTTT. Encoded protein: CASSFLGAGNQPQHF.

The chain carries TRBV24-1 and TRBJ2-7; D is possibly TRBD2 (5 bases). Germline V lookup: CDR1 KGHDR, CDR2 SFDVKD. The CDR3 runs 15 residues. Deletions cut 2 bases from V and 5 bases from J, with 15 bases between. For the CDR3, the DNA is TGTGCCACCAGTGATTCTCGGACTGGACGAGACGAGCAGTACTTC. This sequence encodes CATSDSRTGRDEQYF.

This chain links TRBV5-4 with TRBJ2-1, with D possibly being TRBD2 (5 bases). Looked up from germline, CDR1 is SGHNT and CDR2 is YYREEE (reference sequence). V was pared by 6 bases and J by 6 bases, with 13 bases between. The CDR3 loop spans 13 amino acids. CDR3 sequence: CASNLGEGNEQFF. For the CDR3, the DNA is TGTGCCAGCAATCTAGGAGAGGGCAATGAGCAGTTCTTC.

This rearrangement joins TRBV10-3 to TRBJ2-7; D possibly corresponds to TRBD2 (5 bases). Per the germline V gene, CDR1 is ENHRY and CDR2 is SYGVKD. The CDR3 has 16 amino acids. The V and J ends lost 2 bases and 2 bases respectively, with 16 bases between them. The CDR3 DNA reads TGTGCCATCAGTGAGCCCAGATCGGGAACCCCCTACGAGCAGTACTTC. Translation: CAISEPRSGTPYEQYF.

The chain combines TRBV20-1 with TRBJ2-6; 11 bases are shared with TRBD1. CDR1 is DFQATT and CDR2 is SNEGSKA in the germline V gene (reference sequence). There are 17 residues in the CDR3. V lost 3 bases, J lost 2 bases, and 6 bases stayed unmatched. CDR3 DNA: TGCAGTGCTAGTCAGCGGACAGGGGGCCCTGGGGCCAACGTCCTGACTTTC. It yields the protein CSASQRTGGPGANVLTF.

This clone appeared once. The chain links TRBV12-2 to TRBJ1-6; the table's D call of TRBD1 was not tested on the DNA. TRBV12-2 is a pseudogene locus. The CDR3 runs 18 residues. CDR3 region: CASRLALPNPGGNSPLHF. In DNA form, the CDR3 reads TGTGCAAGTCGCTTAGCGCTTCCCAACCCAGGGGGAAATTCACCCCTCCACTTT.

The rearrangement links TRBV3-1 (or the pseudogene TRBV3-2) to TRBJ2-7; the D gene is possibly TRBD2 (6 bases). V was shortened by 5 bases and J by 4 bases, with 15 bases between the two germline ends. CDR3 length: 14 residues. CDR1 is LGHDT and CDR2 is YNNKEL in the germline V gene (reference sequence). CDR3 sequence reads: CASSYRDSIYEQYF. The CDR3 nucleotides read TGTGCCAGCAGCTACCGGGACTCCATATACGAGCAGTACTTC.

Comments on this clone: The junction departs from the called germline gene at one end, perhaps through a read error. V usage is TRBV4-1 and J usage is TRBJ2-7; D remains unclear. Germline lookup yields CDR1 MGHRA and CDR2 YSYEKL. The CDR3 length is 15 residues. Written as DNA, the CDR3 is TGCGCCAGCAGCCAAGATTTACAGATCCCCTACGCGCAGTACTTC. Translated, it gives CASSQDLQIPYAQYF.

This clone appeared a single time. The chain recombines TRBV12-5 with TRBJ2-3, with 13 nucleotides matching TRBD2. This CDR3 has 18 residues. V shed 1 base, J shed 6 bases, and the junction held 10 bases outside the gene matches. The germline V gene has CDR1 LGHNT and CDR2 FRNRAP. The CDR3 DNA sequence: TGTGCTAGTGGTTTGGCCCTCTGGACTAGCGGGAGTAGGGATACGCAGTATTTT. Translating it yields CASGLALWTSGSRDTQYF.

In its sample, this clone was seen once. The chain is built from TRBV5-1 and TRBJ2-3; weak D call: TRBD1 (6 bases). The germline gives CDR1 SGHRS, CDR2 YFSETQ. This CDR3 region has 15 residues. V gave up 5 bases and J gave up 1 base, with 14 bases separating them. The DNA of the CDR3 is TGCGCCAGCAGTTATGACAGGCCCCGCACAGATACGCAGTATTTT. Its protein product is CASSYDRPRTDTQYF.

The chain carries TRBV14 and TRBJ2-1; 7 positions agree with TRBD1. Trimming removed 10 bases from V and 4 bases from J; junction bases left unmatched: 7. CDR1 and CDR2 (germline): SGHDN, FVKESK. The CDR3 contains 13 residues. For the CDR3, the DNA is TGTGCCACCGCGCGACAGGGTTACAATGAGCAGTTCTTC. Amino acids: CATARQGYNEQFF.

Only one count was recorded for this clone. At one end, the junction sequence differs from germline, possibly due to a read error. In DNA, the CDR3 is TGTGCCAGCAGCTTACTAGCGGGAGATATCTGGATCTTC. As protein: CASSLLAGDIWIF. The chain employs TRBV7-9 and TRBJ2-1; 10 bases align to TRBD2. This CDR3 has 13 amino acids. Germline CDR1 SEHNR, CDR2 FQNEAQ (reference sequence).

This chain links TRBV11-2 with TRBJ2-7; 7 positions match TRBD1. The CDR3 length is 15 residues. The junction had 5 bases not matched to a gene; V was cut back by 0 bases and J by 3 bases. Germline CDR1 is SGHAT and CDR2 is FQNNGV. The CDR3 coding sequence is TGTGCCAGCAGCTTAGAGTTGGGACAGCTCTACGAGCAGTACTTC. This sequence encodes CASSLELGQLYEQYF.

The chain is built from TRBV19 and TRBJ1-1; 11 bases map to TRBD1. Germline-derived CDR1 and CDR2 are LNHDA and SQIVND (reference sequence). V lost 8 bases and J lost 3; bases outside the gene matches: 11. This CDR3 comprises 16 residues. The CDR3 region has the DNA TGTGCCAGTCAACCATGGACAGGGGGCATTGACACTGAAGCTTTCTTT. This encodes CASQPWTGGIDTEAFF.

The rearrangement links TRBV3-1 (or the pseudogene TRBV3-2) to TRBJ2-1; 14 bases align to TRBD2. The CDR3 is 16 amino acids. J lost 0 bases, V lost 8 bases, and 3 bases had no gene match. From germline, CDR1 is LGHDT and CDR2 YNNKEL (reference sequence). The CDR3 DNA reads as TGTGCCAGCGGGACTAGCGGGAGCGCCTCCTACAATGAGCAGTTCTTC. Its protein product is CASGTSGSASYNEQFF.

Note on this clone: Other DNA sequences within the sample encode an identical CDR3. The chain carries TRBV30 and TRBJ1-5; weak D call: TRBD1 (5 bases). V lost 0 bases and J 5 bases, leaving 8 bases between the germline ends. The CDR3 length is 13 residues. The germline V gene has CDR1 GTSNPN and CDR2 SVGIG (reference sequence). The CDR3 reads CAWSVQGDQPQHF. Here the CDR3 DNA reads TGTGCCTGGAGTGTCCAAGGGGATCAGCCCCAGCATTTT.

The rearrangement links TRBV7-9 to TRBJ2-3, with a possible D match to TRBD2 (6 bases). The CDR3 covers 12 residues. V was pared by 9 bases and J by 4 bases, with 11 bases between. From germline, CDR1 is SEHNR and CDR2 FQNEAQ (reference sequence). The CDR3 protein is CARAGSADTQYF. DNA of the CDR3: TGTGCCAGGGCCGGGAGTGCAGATACGCAGTATTTT.

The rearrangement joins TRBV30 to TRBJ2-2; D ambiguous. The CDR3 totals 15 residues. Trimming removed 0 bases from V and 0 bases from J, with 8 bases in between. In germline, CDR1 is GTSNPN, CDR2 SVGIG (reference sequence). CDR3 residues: CAWSVGLANTGELFF. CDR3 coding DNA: TGTGCCTGGAGTGTAGGTCTAGCGAACACCGGGGAGCTGTTTTTT.

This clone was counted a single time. The CDR3 region has the DNA TGTGCCAGCAGCTTAGTGCGGGGGCAGGGCACTGAAGCTTTCTTT. Translation: CASSLVRGQGTEAFF. The chain uses TRBV7-8 and TRBJ1-1, with a possible D match to TRBD1 (6 bases). This CDR3 is 15 amino acids long. V lost 1 base, J lost 4 bases, and 13 bases lay in between. Germline V gene data show CDR1 as SGHVS and CDR2 as FQNEAQ.

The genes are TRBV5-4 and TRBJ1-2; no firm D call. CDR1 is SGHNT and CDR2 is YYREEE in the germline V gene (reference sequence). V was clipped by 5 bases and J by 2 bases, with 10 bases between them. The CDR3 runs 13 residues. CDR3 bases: TGTGCCAGCAGTTCCGCGGGGAACTATGGCTACACCTTC. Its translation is CASSSAGNYGYTF.